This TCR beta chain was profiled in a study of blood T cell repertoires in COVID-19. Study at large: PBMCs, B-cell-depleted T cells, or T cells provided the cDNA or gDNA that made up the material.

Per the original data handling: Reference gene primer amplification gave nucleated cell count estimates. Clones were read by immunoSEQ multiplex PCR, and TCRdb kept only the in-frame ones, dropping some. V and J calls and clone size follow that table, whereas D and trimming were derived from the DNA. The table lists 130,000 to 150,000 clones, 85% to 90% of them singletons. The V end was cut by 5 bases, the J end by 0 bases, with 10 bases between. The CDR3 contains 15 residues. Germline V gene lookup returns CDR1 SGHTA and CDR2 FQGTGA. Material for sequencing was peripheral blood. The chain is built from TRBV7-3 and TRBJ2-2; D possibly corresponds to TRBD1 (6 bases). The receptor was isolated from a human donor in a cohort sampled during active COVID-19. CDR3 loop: CASSPGTPNTGELFF. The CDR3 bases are TGTGCCAGCAGCCCCGGGACACCGAACACCGGGGAGCTGTTTTTT.